Listed here are 17 T cell receptor beta chains from one sample, sequenced in a study of blood T cell repertoires in COVID-19. The assay was immunoSEQ multiplex PCR, and TCRdb's table has in-frame clones only and misses some. This sample has around 500,000 clones, with approximately 85% found just once. The sequenced sample was peripheral blood. These receptors were obtained from a human donor in a cohort sampled during active COVID-19.

The chain is built from TRBV7-9 and TRBJ1-2; TRBD1 aligns across 11 bases. Germline CDR1 and CDR2: SEHNR and FQNEAQ (reference sequence). V gave up 5 bases and J gave up 7 bases; unmatched junction bases: 3. The CDR3 totals 13 residues. The CDR3 region has the DNA TGTGCCAGCAGCCCGGGACAGGGGGGTGGCTACACCTTC. Translation gives CASSPGQGGGYTF.

J is TRBJ2-2 and V is TRBV9; a weak D match, TRBD2 (5 bases). V lost 3 bases and J 7 bases, leaving 10 bases between the germline ends. From germline, CDR1 is SGDLS and CDR2 YYNGEE. This CDR3 is built from 13 residues. The CDR3 reads CASSATTDGELFF. The CDR3 nucleotides read TGTGCCAGCAGCGCGACTACAGACGGGGAGCTGTTTTTT.

V gene TRBV19 combines with J gene TRBJ1-5; tentatively, D is TRBD1 (5 bases). V was cut by 6 bases and J by 2 bases, with 14 bases left in between. The length of the CDR3 is 15 residues. Germline-derived CDR1 and CDR2 are LNHDA and SQIVND (reference sequence). Written as DNA, the CDR3 is TGTGCCAGTAGCGCCCCTGACAGCCGCAATCAGCCCCAGCATTTT. It encodes CASSAPDSRNQPQHF.

In the case of this clone: The sample contains more than one DNA sequence encoding this CDR3. The V call is TRBV5-1, the J call TRBJ1-2; 11 bases map to TRBD1. V gave up 0 bases and J gave up 8 bases; unmatched junction bases: 3. This CDR3 is built from 14 residues. The germline V gene encodes CDR1 SGHRS and CDR2 YFSETQ. The CDR3, as DNA: TGCGCCAGCAGCTTGGCGGGGACAGGGGGAGGCTACACCTTC. Amino acids: CASSLAGTGGGYTF.

This clone was recorded once. The genes are TRBV29-1 and TRBJ1-1, with unresolved D. V lost 6 bases to trimming and J lost 3 bases, with 20 bases between them. Germline loops: CDR1 SQVTM, CDR2 ANQGSEA. CDR3 length equals 15 residues. The DNA of the CDR3 is TGCAGCGTCGCCCGAGTGAGACTGTTCGACACTGAAGCTTTCTTT. Residues: CSVARVRLFDTEAFF. Full variable domain (rest looked up from reference TRBV29-1 and TRBJ1-1): SAVISQKPSRDICQRGTSLTIQCQVDSQVTMMFWYRQQPGQSLTLIATANQGSEATYESGFVIDKFPISRPNLTFSTLTVSNMSPEDSSIYLCSVARVRLFDTEAFFGQGTRLTVV.

This clone appeared a single time. The gene calls are TRBV7-9 and TRBJ2-2; 7 positions agree with TRBD2. The CDR3 extends over 16 amino acids. J lost 2 bases, V lost 7 bases, and 10 bases had no gene match. Germline CDR1 and CDR2: SEHNR and FQNEAQ (reference sequence). CDR3 bases: TGTGCCAGCATTCAAGGGCTAGCGGATAACACCGGGGAGCTGTTTTTT. The encoded protein is CASIQGLADNTGELFF.

V usage is TRBV5-1 and J usage is TRBJ2-1, with 9 positions matching TRBD2. Germline loops: CDR1 SGHRS, CDR2 YFSETQ. After removal of 2 bases from V and 7 bases from J, the junction contained 13 bases not matched to a gene. The CDR3 runs to 17 residues. CDR3 in amino acids: CASSFGHGVLAGNEQFF. As DNA, the CDR3 is TGCGCCAGCAGCTTTGGTCACGGGGTCCTAGCGGGAAATGAGCAGTTCTTC.

V is TRBV28 and J is TRBJ1-4; 7 bases agree with TRBD1. The germline CDR1 and CDR2 sequences are MDHEN and SYDVKM. After removal of 6 bases from V and 10 bases from J, the junction contained 17 bases not matched to a gene. The CDR3 covers 16 residues. The CDR3 sequence: CASSYDRVRGLRKLFF. CDR3 DNA: TGTGCCAGCAGCTATGACAGGGTCCGAGGCTTGAGAAAACTGTTTTTT.

The rearrangement links TRBV2 to TRBJ1-4, with D possibly TRBD1 on 5 matching bases. The V and J ends lost 6 bases and 5 bases respectively, with 10 bases between them. The germline V gene encodes CDR1 SNHLY and CDR2 FYNNEI. The CDR3 runs 13 residues. CDR3 loop: CASRWQGNEKLFF. In DNA form, the CDR3 reads TGTGCCAGCAGGTGGCAGGGAAATGAAAAACTGTTTTTT.

The chain uses TRBV6-2 or TRBV6-3 and TRBJ2-5; D is perhaps TRBD1 (5 bases). Trimming cost V 2 bases and J 3 bases, with 13 bases left between them. This CDR3 has 15 amino acids. Germline V gene data show CDR1 as MNHEY and CDR2 as SVGEGT. CDR3 residues: CASSYGHRKEETQYF. The CDR3 bases are TGTGCCAGCAGTTACGGTCACAGGAAGGAAGAGACCCAGTACTTC.

In the case of this clone: Additional DNA sequences in this sample encode the identical CDR3. This chain connects TRBV19 to TRBJ1-5; the D is unclear. The CDR3 contains 14 residues. The V gene lost 5 bases and the J gene lost 0 bases, with 8 bases spanning the gap. Per the germline V gene, CDR1 is LNHDA and CDR2 is SQIVND (reference sequence). CDR3 DNA sequence: TGTGCCAGTAGTGCGCGCTATAGCAATCAGCCCCAGCATTTT. Its protein product is CASSARYSNQPQHF.

The CDR3 nucleotides read TGTGCCAGCAGCTTAGCGGCCTGGGCAGGGGGCAGCACTGAAGCTTTCTTT. Its translation: CASSLAAWAGGSTEAFF. The chain recombines TRBV11-1 with TRBJ1-1, with 8 bases lining up with TRBD1. Germline CDR1 reads SGHAT; CDR2 reads FQDESV (reference sequence). The CDR3 has 17 residues. The J segment lost 4 bases and the V segment lost 0 bases, leaving 10 bases of the junction unmatched.

The rearrangement links TRBV27 to TRBJ1-1; 7 nucleotides agree with TRBD1. Unmatched junction bases numbered 4, after V lost 4 bases and J lost 2 bases. CDR1 is MNHEY, CDR2 SMNVEV, per germline (reference sequence). The CDR3 length is 14 residues. The CDR3 here is CASSWGQSNTEAFF. DNA for the CDR3: TGTGCCAGCAGTTGGGGACAGAGTAACACTGAAGCTTTCTTT.

The gene calls are TRBV7-2 and TRBJ2-1; 8 nucleotides agree with TRBD1. The junction had 12 bases not matched to a gene; V was cut back by 7 bases and J by 7 bases. CDR1 is SGHTA, CDR2 FQGNSA, per germline. The CDR3 runs to 15 residues. The CDR3 loop reads CASTPHRQGPNEQFF. CDR3 sequence (DNA): TGTGCCAGCACCCCGCACCGACAGGGGCCAAATGAGCAGTTCTTC.

V and J are TRBV5-1 and TRBJ2-3; D is possibly TRBD2 (5 bases). The CDR3 contains 15 residues. The ends were cut back, 4 bases at V and 0 bases at J, with 12 bases in the middle. Germline V gene data show CDR1 as SGHRS and CDR2 as YFSETQ. CDR3 in amino acids: CASSPGLTSTDTQYF. In nucleotides, the CDR3 is TGCGCCAGCAGCCCCGGACTTACTAGCACAGATACGCAGTATTTT.

This clone occurred once. The chain recombines TRBV10-2 with TRBJ1-2; D possibly corresponds to TRBD1 (5 bases). Trimming pared 0 bases from V and 6 bases from J, leaving 14 bases between. From germline, CDR1 is WSHSY and CDR2 SAAADI. This CDR3 spans 15 amino acids. In DNA form, the CDR3 reads TGCGCCAGCAGTGAGTCGATCCAGGGTTTCAATGGCTACACCTTC. Translation: CASSESIQGFNGYTF.

The chain recombines TRBV5-4 with TRBJ2-3; a possible D gene is TRBD1 (6 bases). Germline CDR1 SGHNT, CDR2 YYREEE (reference sequence). The CDR3 extends over 14 amino acids. Trimming removed 3 bases at V and 6 bases at J, with 14 bases between. The DNA of the CDR3 is TGTGCCAGCAGCTCCCGGACAGTACGCGATACGCAGTATTTT. Translating it yields CASSSRTVRDTQYF.